This TCR beta chain was captured by sequencing in a study of Graves' ophthalmopathy and Graves' hyperthyroidism. About the study: Specimen type is peripheral blood, obtained at initial diagnosis before any treatment.

RNA transcripts served as template for amplifying TCR beta CDR3 sequences. First-round RT-PCR relied on HTBI primers, and a second-round multiplex PCR came next. In TCRdb, the multiplex PCR reads were re-called with MiXCR into one record per CDR3 protein. The table records about 740,000 distinct CDR3 sequences, 40% of them present only once. Germline loops: CDR1 LGHNA, CDR2 YSLEER. The CDR3 length is 16 residues. Trimming removed 2 bases from V and 6 bases from J, with 14 bases in between. This TCR was recovered from an adult man with Graves' ophthalmopathy. Material for sequencing was peripheral blood. The genes are TRBV4-3 and TRBJ1-6, with a tentative D call TRBD1 (5 bases). CDR3 DNA: TGCGCCAGCAGCCAAATGGAAAACAGGCTTAATTCACCCCTCCACTTT. The encoded protein is CASSQMENRLNSPLHF.